A single sample is the source of the 32 T cell receptor beta chains below, sequenced in a study of CD8 T cells in Susac syndrome (dated by TCRdb to between 2018 and 2020). Libraries came from the immunoSEQ multiplex PCR assay. RNA was extracted using the RNeasy kit, and about 0.45 to 1 microgram was reverse transcribed with random hexamers. Clones were called with MiXCR by TCRdb after fastp trimmed the public reads at Q25, and only in-frame beta chains were retained. Each entry is one CDR3 protein sequence, shown with its most common DNA and genes. This sample has around 220,000 distinct CDR3 sequences in its table, and about 93% of those were observed once. Around 0.13% of the sample belongs to the ten largest clones. Input material: CD8+ T cells from PBMCs. Receptors originate from a human donor with multiple sclerosis.

This clonotype was seen once. The V and J genes are TRBV9 and TRBJ1-2; D may be TRBD1 (6 bases). Trimming took off 3 bases at V and 3 bases at J, with 15 bases between the two ends. CDR3 size: 15 residues. Germline CDR1 and CDR2: SGDLS and YYNGEE. This CDR3 is CASSASDSPYYGYTF. CDR3 sequence (DNA): TGTGCCAGCAGCGCCTCGGACAGCCCGTACTATGGCTACACCTTC.

This sequence joins TRBV2 and TRBJ1-2; possible D gene TRBD1, 6 bases. V lost 2 bases, J lost 4 bases, and 14 bases lay in between. The CDR3 has 15 residues. The V gene's germline CDR1 is SNHLY and CDR2 FYNNEI. The CDR3 loop is CASSESNREAYGYTF. Here the CDR3 DNA reads TGTGCCAGCAGTGAATCTAACAGGGAGGCCTATGGCTACACCTTC.

The rearrangement links TRBV7-2 to TRBJ1-2; possibly TRBD1 for D (6 bases). Trimming shortened V by 5 bases and J by 5 bases, and 15 bases separated the two germline ends. The germline gives CDR1 SGHTA, CDR2 FQGNSA. The CDR3 length is 14 residues. The CDR3 region has the DNA TGTGCCAGCAGCCCTATAGGGGGTTCGTATGGCTACACCTTC. This translates into CASSPIGGSYGYTF.

The rearrangement uses TRBV27 and TRBJ2-7, with TRBD1 matching over 9 bases. The V gene's germline CDR1 is MNHEY and CDR2 SMNVEV (reference sequence). The CDR3 has 16 amino acids. V lost 2 bases, J lost 0 bases, and 5 bases stayed unmatched. CDR3 amino acids: CASSLTGGSYSYEQYF. CDR3 nucleotides: TGTGCCAGCAGTTTAACAGGGGGCAGTTACTCCTACGAGCAGTACTTC.

This chain connects TRBV9 to TRBJ2-3, with a tentative D call TRBD2 (5 bases). CDR3 length: 14 residues. Trimming stripped 7 bases from V and 4 bases from J, with 16 bases between. The germline V gene has CDR1 SGDLS and CDR2 YYNGEE. CDR3 in DNA: TGTGCCAGCGGAGGCGTACCGGCTGCAGATACGCAGTATTTT. This encodes CASGGVPAADTQYF.

The V call is TRBV9, the J call TRBJ2-5; TRBD1 agrees at 7 bases. V gave up 4 bases and J gave up 1 base; unmatched junction bases: 4. This CDR3 has 14 amino acids. CDR1 is SGDLS and CDR2 is YYNGEE in the germline V gene. CDR3: CASSSGQSQETQYF. DNA of the CDR3: TGTGCCAGCAGCTCGGGACAGTCCCAAGAGACCCAGTACTTC.

This chain joins TRBV7-3 and TRBJ2-7; D unresolved. CDR1 and CDR2 (germline): SGHTA, FQGTGA. The CDR3 consists of 9 residues. V shed 11 bases and J shed 1 base, with 3 bases lying between them. The CDR3 coding sequence is TGTGCCCCTTCCTACGAGCAGTACTTC. It is translated as CAPSYEQYF. Drawing the rest from reference TRBV7-3 and TRBJ2-7, the complete variable domain is GAGVSQTPSNKVTEKGKYVELRCDPISGHTALYWYRQSLGQGPEFLIYFQGTGAADDSGLPNDRFFAVRPEGSVSTLKIQRTERGDSAVYLCAPSYEQYFGPGTRLTVT.

The chain is built from TRBV30 and TRBJ2-1; D is unresolved. This CDR3 comprises 13 residues. The germline V gene has CDR1 GTSNPN and CDR2 SVGIG (reference sequence). CDR3 in amino acids: CVTPRIPDNEQFF. The DNA of the CDR3 is TGTGTCACCCCGAGGATACCCGACAATGAGCAGTTCTTC.

The chain uses TRBV4-1 and TRBJ1-5; D gene uncertain. The V end lost 2 bases, the J end lost 4 bases, and 15 bases lay between the germline ends. The CDR3 is 16 residues long. CDR1 MGHRA and CDR2 YSYEKL come from the germline V gene. CDR3 loop: CASSQRVTKDNQPQHF. The DNA of the CDR3 is TGCGCCAGCAGCCAAAGGGTGACCAAAGATAATCAGCCCCAGCATTTT.

The chain is built from TRBV2 and TRBJ2-1; a weak D match, TRBD1 (6 bases). CDR1 and CDR2 from the germline V gene are SNHLY and FYNNEI. The CDR3 sequence is 15 residues long. Deletions cut 1 base from V and 2 bases from J, with 9 bases between. This chain's CDR3 is CASSEVDRTYNEQFF. The CDR3, as DNA: TGTGCCAGCAGTGAAGTAGACAGGACCTACAATGAGCAGTTCTTC.

This clonotype was seen just once. The V call is TRBV28, the J call TRBJ2-5; 7 positions match TRBD2. From germline, CDR1 is MDHEN and CDR2 SYDVKM. The CDR3 spans 16 residues. After removal of 8 bases from V and 5 bases from J, the junction contained 17 bases not matched to a gene. The CDR3 spells CASWGGVRRGKETQYF. The CDR3 DNA reads as TGTGCCAGCTGGGGCGGGGTACGGCGGGGGAAGGAGACCCAGTACTTC.

This clonotype was seen a few times. J is TRBJ2-1 and V is TRBV19, with unresolved D. Per the germline V gene, CDR1 is LNHDA and CDR2 is SQIVND (reference sequence). The ends were cut back, 3 bases at V and 6 bases at J, with 3 bases in the middle. The CDR3 runs to 11 residues. The CDR3 spells CASSIGNEQFF. CDR3 bases: TGTGCCAGTAGTATCGGCAATGAGCAGTTCTTC.

The genes are TRBV7-8 and TRBJ2-3; TRBD2 aligns across 8 bases. Trimming removed 1 base from V and 4 bases from J; junction bases left unmatched: 4. Germline CDR1 is SGHVS and CDR2 is FQNEAQ. The CDR3 length is 15 residues. The CDR3 is CASSLVGGAADTQYF. The CDR3 DNA reads TGTGCCAGCAGCTTAGTCGGGGGGGCCGCAGATACGCAGTATTTT.

V usage is TRBV15 and J usage is TRBJ2-1; possibly TRBD1 for D (6 bases). Germline V CDR1 and CDR2: LNHNV, YYDKDF (reference sequence). V was pared by 0 bases and J by 12 bases, with 12 bases between. The CDR3 spans 13 residues. CDR3 bases: TGTGCCACCAGCAGAGACTCCAGGGGTGTGCAGTTCTTC. Its protein is CATSRDSRGVQFF.

J is TRBJ2-7 and V is TRBV6-2 or TRBV6-3, with D tentatively TRBD1 (6 bases). Trimming stripped 8 bases from V and 6 bases from J, with 20 bases between. This CDR3 has 14 amino acids. Germline loops: CDR1 MNHEY, CDR2 SVGEGT. Written as DNA, the CDR3 is TGTGCCAGCGGAGAACAGGGAATCTTCACCGAGCAGTACTTC. Translating it yields CASGEQGIFTEQYF.

This chain links TRBV6-5 with TRBJ2-1; weak D call: TRBD2 (6 bases). The CDR3 extends over 14 amino acids. V lost 3 bases, J lost 2 bases, and 8 bases lay in between. The V gene's germline CDR1 is MNHEY and CDR2 SVGAGI. The DNA for the CDR3 is TGTGCCAGCAGTTATACGGGGGCCTACAATGAGCAGTTCTTC. Its translation: CASSYTGAYNEQFF.

The rearrangement uses TRBV13 and TRBJ2-7, with TRBD2 matching over 10 bases. There are 15 residues in the CDR3. The V and J ends lost 4 bases and 2 bases, in that order; junction bases with no gene match: 5. The V gene's germline CDR1 is PRHDT and CDR2 FYEKMQ (reference sequence). In DNA form, the CDR3 reads TGTGCCAGCAGCTCAGCGGGAGGGACGACCTACGAGCAGTACTTC. This gives the protein CASSSAGGTTYEQYF.

The chain joins TRBV25-1 to TRBJ1-5, with no clear D. Trimming pared 0 bases from V and 4 bases from J, leaving 7 bases between. From germline, CDR1 is MGHDK and CDR2 SYGVNS. This CDR3 comprises 14 residues. The CDR3 DNA sequence: TGTGCCAGCAGTGAATACAAGGTAAATCAGCCCCAGCATTTT. Translated: CASSEYKVNQPQHF.

The chain uses TRBV2 and TRBJ1-5; D is unresolved. With 4 bases removed from V and 0 bases from J, the gap between germline ends came to 7 bases. CDR1 SNHLY and CDR2 FYNNEI come from the germline V gene. The CDR3 is 14 residues long. In nucleotides, the CDR3 is TGTGCCAGCAGTGTCGAATATAGCAATCAGCCCCAGCATTTT. Its translation is CASSVEYSNQPQHF. Supplemented by reference TRBV2 and TRBJ1-5, the full variable domain reads EPEVTQTPSHQVTQMGQEVILRCVPISNHLYFYWYRQILGQKVEFLVSFYNNEISEKSEIFDDQFSVERPDGSNFTLKIRSTKLEDSAMYFCASSVEYSNQPQHFGDGTRLSIL.

This clonotype was observed a few times. The chain joins TRBV3-1 to TRBJ2-7; tentatively, D is TRBD2 (6 bases). The ends were cut back, 4 bases at V and 0 bases at J, with 7 bases in the middle. The germline CDR1 and CDR2 sequences are LGHDT and YNNKEL (reference sequence). The CDR3 has 13 amino acids. The CDR3 is CASSLAVSYEQYF. As DNA, the CDR3 is TGTGCCAGCAGCCTAGCGGTCTCCTACGAGCAGTACTTC.

V and J are TRBV7-9 and TRBJ2-3; 7 bases are a match to TRBD1. The V gene end was trimmed by 8 bases and the J gene end by 2 bases; junction bases not matched to a gene: 10. The CDR3 is made up of 15 amino acids. Germline CDR1 reads SEHNR; CDR2 reads FQNEAQ (reference sequence). CDR3 amino acids: CASRDSGPYTDTQYF. The CDR3 nucleotides are TGTGCCAGCCGGGACAGTGGGCCCTACACAGATACGCAGTATTTT.

This chain connects TRBV6-4 to TRBJ2-3; 8 bases are a match to TRBD1. V lost 5 bases, J lost 6 bases, and 13 bases stayed unmatched. There are 16 residues in the CDR3. Germline V gene data show CDR1 as MRHNA and CDR2 as SNTAGT. The CDR3 spells CASSPRTGLGVDTQYF. The DNA of the CDR3 is TGTGCCAGCAGTCCCCGGACAGGGCTTGGGGTGGATACGCAGTATTTT.

V gene TRBV5-4 combines with J gene TRBJ2-3; D might be TRBD2 (5 bases). The V gene's germline CDR1 is SGHNT and CDR2 YYREEE (reference sequence). Trimming left V 1 base short and J 3 bases short, with 12 bases between. The CDR3 is 15 amino acids. The CDR3 loop is CASSLPGNPTDTQYF. The CDR3 DNA reads as TGTGCCAGCAGCTTGCCGGGAAACCCAACAGATACGCAGTATTTT.

This clonotype was observed once. CDR3 sequence reads: CASSLTHEQFF. The CDR3 nucleotides are TGTGCCAGCAGCTTGACCCATGAGCAGTTCTTC. V and J are TRBV5-6 and TRBJ2-1; no clear D. Germline CDR1 SGHDT, CDR2 YYEEEE. Trimming stripped 1 base from V and 8 bases from J, with 4 bases between. CDR3 size: 11 residues.

The chain links TRBV29-1 to TRBJ2-5; D uncertain. V lost 5 bases to trimming and J lost 4 bases, with 11 bases between them. The CDR3 totals 12 residues. Germline CDR1 SQVTM, CDR2 ANQGSEA. The CDR3 spells CSVLSRGETQYF. In DNA, the CDR3 is TGCAGCGTTTTGTCGCGCGGAGAGACCCAGTACTTC.

The chain uses TRBV7-9 and TRBJ1-5; D remains ambiguous. Trimming cost V 4 bases and J 4 bases, with 17 bases left between them. CDR3 length equals 16 residues. CDR1 and CDR2 from the germline V gene are SEHNR and FQNEAQ (reference sequence). The CDR3 DNA follows: TGTGCCAGCAGCTCTTTACGGGAGGGTTTGAATCAGCCCCAGCATTTT. Amino acids: CASSSLREGLNQPQHF. The whole variable domain, remainder taken from reference TRBV7-9 and TRBJ1-5, is DTGVSQNPRHKITKRGQNVTFRCDPISEHNRLYWYRQTLGQGPEFLTYFQNEAQLEKSRLLSDRFSAERPKGSFSTLEIQRTEQGDSAMYLCASSSLREGLNQPQHFGDGTRLSIL.

V and J are TRBV15 and TRBJ2-2; 9 positions agree with TRBD2. Germline V gene lookup returns CDR1 LNHNV and CDR2 YYDKDF (reference sequence). V shed 3 bases and J 5 bases; nucleotides not matched to a gene: 7. The CDR3 runs to 16 residues. The DNA of the CDR3 is TGTGCCACCAGCAGGGTAGCGGGAGAGGGGACCGGGGAGCTGTTTTTT. Protein: CATSRVAGEGTGELFF.

Only one count was recorded for this clonotype. CDR3 region: CASSSRDRSSYEQYF. Here the CDR3 DNA reads TGTGCCAGCAGTAGCCGGGACAGGAGCTCCTACGAGCAGTACTTC. The chain recombines TRBV12-3 or TRBV12-4 with TRBJ2-7; TRBD1 agrees at 8 bases. V shed 5 bases, J shed 0 bases, and the junction held 6 bases outside the gene matches. This CDR3 has 15 residues.

This clonotype was seen once. The V call is TRBV12-5, the J call TRBJ2-7, with D maybe TRBD2 (5 bases). This CDR3 is built from 15 residues. The germline V gene encodes CDR1 LGHNT and CDR2 FRNRAP. V lost 1 base and J 1 base, leaving 11 bases between the germline ends. The CDR3 sequence is CASGLAPGGSYEQYF. The DNA of the CDR3 is TGTGCTAGTGGTTTGGCTCCAGGAGGTTCCTACGAGCAGTACTTC.

The gene calls are TRBV30 and TRBJ1-1; D unclear. CDR1 and CDR2 (germline): GTSNPN, SVGIG (reference sequence). This CDR3 is 15 amino acids long. The V and J ends lost 0 bases and 2 bases respectively, with 13 bases between them. CDR3 DNA sequence: TGTGCCTGGAGTGTGTGGGGTTTGGGAAACACTGAAGCTTTCTTT. The encoded protein is CAWSVWGLGNTEAFF.

The chain employs TRBV29-1 and TRBJ2-7; 11 bases agree with TRBD2. Germline CDR1 SQVTM, CDR2 ANQGSEA. The CDR3 loop spans 17 amino acids. Trimming removed 6 bases from V and 0 bases from J; junction bases left unmatched: 13. CDR3 sequence reads: CSVLLVTSGGSSYEQYF. The CDR3 region has the DNA TGCAGCGTCCTTCTGGTAACTAGCGGGGGAAGCTCCTACGAGCAGTACTTC.

The chain links TRBV9 to TRBJ1-2, with D tentatively TRBD1 (5 bases). The germline gives CDR1 SGDLS, CDR2 YYNGEE. Trimming removed 3 bases from V and 8 bases from J, with 11 bases in between. The CDR3 is made up of 12 amino acids. The CDR3 loop reads CASSGRGTGYTF. DNA for the CDR3: TGTGCCAGCAGCGGCCGGGGCACCGGCTACACCTTC.